This T cell receptor (beta chain) was profiled in a study of T-cell reconstitution after alpha-beta-depleted transplantation in children. Unique molecular identifiers were incorporated into the prepared TCRbeta library. TCRdb ran MiXCR on the PCR reads and lists one entry per CDR3 protein. The sample lists about 300,000 distinct CDR3 sequences; nearly 8% were seen once. In its sample, this clonotype was seen many times. Its target is unknown. General study findings and limits: When one year had passed after transplant, most T-cell counts and diversity came from newly produced T cells. Alpha-beta T cells present about two months after transplant were reported to originate from several hundred expanded graft clones. Some patients showed high day-60 TCRbeta diversity, which derived from surviving recipient T cells and thymic progenitors.

This clonotype was obtained from a female patient aged 2 to 10 who had a stem cell transplant for Fanconi anemia, so the T cells may come from the graft donor. Sequences were derived from peripheral blood, sampled 360 days after TCRalphabeta/CD19-depleted stem cell transplant.

The CDR3 sequence: CSAAQTRYNEQFF. The CDR3, as DNA: TGCAGTGCTGCCCAGACTCGCTACAATGAGCAGTTCTTC. The chain uses TRBV20-1 and TRBJ2-1, with D unresolved. CDR1 and CDR2 from the germline V gene are DFQATT and SNEGSKA (reference sequence). V was shortened by 5 bases and J by 3 bases, with 11 bases between the two germline ends. The CDR3 contains 13 residues.